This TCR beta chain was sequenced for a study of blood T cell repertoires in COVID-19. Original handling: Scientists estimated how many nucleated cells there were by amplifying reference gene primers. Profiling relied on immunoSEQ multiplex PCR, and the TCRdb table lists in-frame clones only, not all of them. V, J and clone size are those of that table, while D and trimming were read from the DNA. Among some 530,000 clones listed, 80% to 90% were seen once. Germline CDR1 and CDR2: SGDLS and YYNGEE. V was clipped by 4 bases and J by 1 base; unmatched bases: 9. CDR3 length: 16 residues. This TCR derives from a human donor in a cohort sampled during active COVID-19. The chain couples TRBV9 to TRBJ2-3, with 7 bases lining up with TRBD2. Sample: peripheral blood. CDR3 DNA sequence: TGTGCCAGCAGCCTCCTAGCGGCGCGGGGCACAGATACGCAGTATTTT. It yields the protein CASSLLAARGTDTQYF. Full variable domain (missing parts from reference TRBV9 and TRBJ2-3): DSGVTQTPKHLITATGQRVTLRCSPRSGDLSVYWYQQSLDQGLQFLIQYYNGEERAKGNILERFSAQQFPDLHSELNLSSLELGDSALYFCASSLLAARGTDTQYFGPGTRLTVL.